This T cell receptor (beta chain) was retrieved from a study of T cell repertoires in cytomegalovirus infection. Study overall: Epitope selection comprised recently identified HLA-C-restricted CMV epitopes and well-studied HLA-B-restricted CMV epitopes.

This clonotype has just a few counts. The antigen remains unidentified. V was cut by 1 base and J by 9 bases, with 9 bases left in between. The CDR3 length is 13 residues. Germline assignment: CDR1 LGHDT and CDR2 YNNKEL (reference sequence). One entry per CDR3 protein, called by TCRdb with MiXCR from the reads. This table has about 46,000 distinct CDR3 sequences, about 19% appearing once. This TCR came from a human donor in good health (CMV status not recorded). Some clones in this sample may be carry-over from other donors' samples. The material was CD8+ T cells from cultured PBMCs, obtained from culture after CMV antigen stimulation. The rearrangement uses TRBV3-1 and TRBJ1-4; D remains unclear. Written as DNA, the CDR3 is TGTGCCAGCAGCCAAGGGGGTCGGAAAAAACTGTTTTTT. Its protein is CASSQGGRKKLFF.